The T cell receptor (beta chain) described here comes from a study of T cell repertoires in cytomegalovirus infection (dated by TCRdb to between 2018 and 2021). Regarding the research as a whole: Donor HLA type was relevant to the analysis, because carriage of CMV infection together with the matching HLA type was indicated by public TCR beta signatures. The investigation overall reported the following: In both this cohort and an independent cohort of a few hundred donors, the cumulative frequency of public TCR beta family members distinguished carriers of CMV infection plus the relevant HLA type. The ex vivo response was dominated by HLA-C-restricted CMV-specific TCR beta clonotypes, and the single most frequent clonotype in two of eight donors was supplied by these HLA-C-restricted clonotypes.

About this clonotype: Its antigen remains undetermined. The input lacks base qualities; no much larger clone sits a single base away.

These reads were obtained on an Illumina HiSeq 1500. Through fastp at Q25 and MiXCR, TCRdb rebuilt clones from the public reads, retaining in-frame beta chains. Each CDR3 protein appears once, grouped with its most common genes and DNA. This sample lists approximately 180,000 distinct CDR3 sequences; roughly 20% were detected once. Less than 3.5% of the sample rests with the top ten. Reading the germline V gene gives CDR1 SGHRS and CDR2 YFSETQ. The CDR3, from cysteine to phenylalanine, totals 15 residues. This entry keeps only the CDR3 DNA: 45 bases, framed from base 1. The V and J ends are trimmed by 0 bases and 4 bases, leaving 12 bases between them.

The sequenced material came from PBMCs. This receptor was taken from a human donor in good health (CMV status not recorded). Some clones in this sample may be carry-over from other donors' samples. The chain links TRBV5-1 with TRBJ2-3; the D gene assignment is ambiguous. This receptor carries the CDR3 CASSLERSAPDTQYF. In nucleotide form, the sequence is TGCGCCAGCAGCTTGGAAAGGTCAGCACCAGATACGCAGTATTTT.